This T cell receptor (beta chain) was sequenced during a study of beta chain features in type 1 diabetes. Looking at the study overall: Summed over all samples, the examined sorted cells came to roughly 110,000,000.

The study reverse transcribed the entire isolated RNA, so it sequenced expressed TCRB transcripts. The average read count of naive, central memory and regulatory T cell samples was approximately 3.5 million. Libraries were prepared by immunoSEQ multiplex PCR; TCRdb keeps only in-frame clonotypes and omits some of them. This sample has about 700,000 clones, with 13% found just once. The CDR3 is 12 amino acids. V lost 2 bases and J lost 8, with 9 bases in between. CDR1 and CDR2 from the germline V gene are MNHNS and SASEGT. With respect to this clone: What it binds is unknown.

The study's findings and limits: In all four CD4+ subsets, TCRB CDR3 length was significantly, moderately reduced in type 1 diabetes.

The V call is TRBV6-1, the J call TRBJ1-2; D not resolved. The TCR originated in a man aged 18-30 years with type 1 diabetes. The sample was naive CD4+ T cells from blood. The CDR3 DNA reads TGTGCCAGCAGTGAATTGGGAGCGGGCTACACCTTC. Amino acid sequence: CASSELGAGYTF.